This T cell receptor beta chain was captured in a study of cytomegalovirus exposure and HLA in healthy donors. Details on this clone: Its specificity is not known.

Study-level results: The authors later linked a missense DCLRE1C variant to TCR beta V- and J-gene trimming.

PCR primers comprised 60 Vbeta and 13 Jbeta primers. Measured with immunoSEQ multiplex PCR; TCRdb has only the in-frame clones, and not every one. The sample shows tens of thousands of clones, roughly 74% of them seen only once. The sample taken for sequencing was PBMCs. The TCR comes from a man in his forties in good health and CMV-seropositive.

The CDR3 sequence is CASSSRTSGGSSYEQYF. DNA of the CDR3: TGCGCCAGCAGCAGCCGAACTAGCGGGGGGAGCTCCTACGAGCAGTACTTC. The chain joins TRBV5-1 to TRBJ2-7; TRBD2 agrees at 12 bases. J lost 0 bases, V lost 4 bases, and 8 bases had no gene match. Germline V gene sequence: CDR1 SGHRS, CDR2 YFSETQ. The CDR3 runs 17 residues.